Listed below are T cell receptor beta chains from one sample, sequenced in a study of graft-versus-host responses after intestinal transplantation. Profiled with immunoSEQ multiplex PCR; TCRdb holds only in-frame clones, not every one. The sample holds 90,000 to 150,000 clones, about 93% seen once. These receptors' targets are unknown. Sequences were derived from unstimulated CD4+ T cells sorted from spleen or lymph node cells, sampled before intestinal transplant. Receptor source: a human donor who received an intestinal transplant. The conserved cysteine and the conserved F or W are not part of the CDR3 here. Size values are once, few and many counts, or a class for expanded clones, and some rows have none.

clone_size,cdr3_length,v_call,cdr3_aa
.,11,TRBV7-2,ASSLDGSGEQY
.,11,TRBV5-6,ASSSLGTGELF
.,14,TRBV5-6,ASSSTGGHPYNEQF
once,14,TRBV27,ASSFFASGRSYEQY
once,12,TRBV5-1,ASSPLAGAYEQY
.,13,TRBV11-2,ASSSRTGINQPQH
few,13,TRBV5-6,ASSLGRAIGNTIY
.,14,TRBV28,ASSLSGAGTFNEQF
.,14,TRBV5-4,ASSLWAAGVADTQY
.,13,TRBV7-6,ASGVGGGTYNEQF
.,15,TRBV2,ASTAPGSLRNTGELF
.,11,TRBV6-1,ASTRDYQYEQY
.,14,TRBV7-9,ASSSWESVSYNEQF
.,13,TRBV9,ASSVAPGNTGELF
.,12,TRBV25-1,ASTSRNSGNTIY
.,8,TRBV20-1,SASGYGYT
.,18,TRBV7-8,ASSLSTGLAVILSTDTQY
.,14,TRBV4-1,ASSHGSGRATDTQY